One sample yielded the 23 T cell receptor beta chains listed below, sequenced in a study of T cells after yellow fever vaccination. TCRdb processed the 5' RACE reads anew with MiXCR; each CDR3 protein has one entry. This table has about 400,000 distinct CDR3 sequences, about 9.9% appearing once. The specimen was PBMCs, collected on the day of the first yellow fever vaccination. These receptor sequences come from a young man who received the YFV17D yellow fever vaccine.

The gene calls are TRBV11-2 and TRBJ1-2; D is unresolved. Between the trimmed V and J ends, which lost 5 bases and 7 bases, there was a span of 17 bases. CDR3 length: 14 residues. Per the germline V gene, CDR1 is SGHAT and CDR2 is FQNNGV. The CDR3 nucleotides are TGTGCCAGCAGCCCATTTTCGGGTAGCCTTGGCTACACCTTC. This gives the protein CASSPFSGSLGYTF.

This clonotype was found once. The rearrangement joins TRBV20-1 to TRBJ1-1; 9 bases line up with TRBD1. The CDR3 contains 15 residues. Germline V gene lookup returns CDR1 DFQATT and CDR2 SNEGSKA (reference sequence). Trimming removed 5 bases from V and 4 bases from J; junction bases left unmatched: 11. This CDR3 reads CSAGYRTGVLTEAFF. In DNA, the CDR3 is TGCAGTGCTGGGTATAGGACAGGGGTCCTCACTGAAGCTTTCTTT.

V is TRBV7-6 and J is TRBJ1-1; perhaps TRBD1 as D (5 bases). Trimming removed 1 base at V and 5 bases at J, with 8 bases between. CDR1 and CDR2 (germline): SGHVS, FNYEAQ. The CDR3 has 13 residues. Here the CDR3 reads CASSLEGKTEAFF. CDR3 bases: TGTGCCAGCAGCTTAGAGGGGAAGACTGAAGCTTTCTTT.

This clonotype appeared many times. CDR3 bases: TGTGCCATCAGTTCAGGGGACTCACCCCTCCACTTT. It is translated as CAISSGDSPLHF. This chain joins TRBV10-3 and TRBJ1-6, with D possibly TRBD1 on 6 matching bases. The V and J ends lost 5 bases and 10 bases respectively, with 9 bases between them. This CDR3 is 12 amino acids long. Germline loops: CDR1 ENHRY, CDR2 SYGVKD.

There are a few counts of this clonotype. The chain recombines TRBV6-1 with TRBJ2-2, with D maybe TRBD1 (6 bases). Deletions cut 6 bases from V and 7 bases from J, with 15 bases between. Germline CDR1 reads MNHNS; CDR2 reads SASEGT. There are 14 residues in the CDR3. CDR3 nucleotides: TGTGCCAGCAGCTCCCGACAGGAGGACGGGGAGCTGTTTTTT. Protein: CASSSRQEDGELFF.

In this sample, this clonotype turned up a few times. CDR3 nucleotide sequence: TGCGCCAGCAGCCGAGAGGGGGTGGGATCCCAAGAGACCCAGTACTTC. As protein: CASSREGVGSQETQYF. This rearrangement joins TRBV4-3 to TRBJ2-5, with a possible D match to TRBD1 (6 bases). V was trimmed by 4 bases and J by 1 base, leaving 16 bases between them. Germline V CDR1 and CDR2: LGHNA, YSLEER. The CDR3 totals 16 residues.

The chain combines TRBV7-2 with TRBJ1-2; D not certain. Germline V gene sequence: CDR1 SGHTA, CDR2 FQGNSA. This CDR3 has 13 residues. V gave up 2 bases and J gave up 4 bases, with 8 bases separating them. This chain's CDR3 is CASSLRHGYGYTF. As DNA, the CDR3 is TGTGCCAGCAGCTTACGACACGGCTATGGCTACACCTTC.

This chain links TRBV20-1 with TRBJ2-3; TRBD2 agrees at 11 bases. Unmatched junction bases numbered 3, after V lost 0 bases and J lost 4 bases. Germline CDR1 DFQATT, CDR2 SNEGSKA (reference sequence). This CDR3 has 15 amino acids. CDR3 residues: CSARDTSGGPDTQYF. The CDR3 DNA sequence: TGCAGTGCTAGAGATACTAGCGGGGGCCCAGATACGCAGTATTTT.

The table lists this clonotype with a few counts. As DNA, the CDR3 is TGTGCCAGCAGCTTAAGGACAGATAACACTGAAGCTTTCTTT. Amino acids: CASSLRTDNTEAFF. This chain uses TRBV7-2 with TRBJ1-1, with D maybe TRBD1 (6 bases). Trimming pared 2 bases from V and 2 bases from J, leaving 9 bases between. CDR3 length equals 14 residues. Germline assignment: CDR1 SGHTA and CDR2 FQGNSA.

The V and J genes are TRBV29-1 and TRBJ2-1; possible D gene TRBD2, 6 bases. The CDR3 runs 19 residues. Trimming took 6 bases from V and 0 from J, leaving 27 bases between them. The germline gives CDR1 SQVTM, CDR2 ANQGSEA. The CDR3 bases are TGCAGCGTACATGAAATCCCCCTGGGGGGACTGAGCTCCTACAATGAGCAGTTCTTC. It specifies CSVHEIPLGGLSSYNEQFF.

The chain is built from TRBV12-5 and TRBJ2-3; D gene ambiguous. Germline lookup yields CDR1 LGHNT and CDR2 FRNRAP. The CDR3 is 12 residues long. V was clipped by 4 bases and J by 2 bases, with 4 bases between them. CDR3 region: CASGSLTDTQYF. The CDR3 DNA is TGTGCTAGTGGTTCCCTCACAGATACGCAGTATTTT.

This chain uses TRBV7-2 with TRBJ2-6; no clear D. The V gene's germline CDR1 is SGHTA and CDR2 FQGNSA. V gave up 1 base and J gave up 0 bases, with 7 bases separating them. The CDR3 spans 16 residues. CDR3 sequence (DNA): TGTGCCAGCAGCTTAGGACATTTCTCTGGGGCCAACGTCCTGACTTTC. It encodes CASSLGHFSGANVLTF.

The gene calls are TRBV19 and TRBJ1-1; D is uncertain. This CDR3 has 13 residues. V lost 1 base, J lost 4 bases, and 7 bases lay in between. CDR1 and CDR2 from the germline V gene are LNHDA and SQIVND (reference sequence). CDR3 nucleotides: TGTGCCAGTAGTATAGGAGTCTTCACTGAAGCTTTCTTT. This gives the protein CASSIGVFTEAFF.

In this sample, this clonotype turned up many times. This chain joins TRBV7-9 and TRBJ2-3; D is possibly TRBD2 (7 bases). The CDR3 has 14 amino acids. V lost 3 bases and J 6 bases, leaving 13 bases between the germline ends. Germline values: CDR1 SEHNR, CDR2 FQNEAQ (reference sequence). The CDR3 DNA sequence: TGTGCCAGCAGCTTTGGCGGGGGCGAGGATACGCAGTATTTT. Its protein is CASSFGGGEDTQYF.

This clonotype has more than one count but fewer than ten. The rearrangement links TRBV21-1 to TRBJ1-3; the table's D gene call, TRBD1, was not cross checked with the DNA. TRBV21-1 is a pseudogene. CDR3 length: 17 amino acids. The CDR3 DNA follows: TGTGCCAGCAGCAAAGAGTCAGGGGAGACCTCTGGAAACACCATATATTTT. Protein: CASSKESGETSGNTIYF.

This clonotype was counted between two and nine times. The chain joins TRBV7-2 to TRBJ1-2; D is unresolved. Germline V gene sequence: CDR1 SGHTA, CDR2 FQGNSA. V gave up 4 bases and J gave up 1 base, with 10 bases separating them. The CDR3 has 14 amino acids. CDR3 nucleotide sequence: TGTGCCAGCAGCTCCCTGGAGGGTAACTATGGCTACACCTTC. It specifies CASSSLEGNYGYTF. The full variable domain, completed using reference TRBV7-2 and TRBJ1-2, is GAGVSQSPSNKVTEKGKDVELRCDPISGHTALYWYRQSLGQGLEFLIYFQGNSAPDKSGLPSDRFSAERTGGSVSTLTIQRTQQEDSAVYLCASSSLEGNYGYTFGSGTRLTVV.

The rearrangement joins TRBV19 to TRBJ2-1; 8 bases align to TRBD1. CDR3 length: 12 residues. V was clipped by 9 bases and J by 5 bases; unmatched bases: 3. Germline V lookup: CDR1 LNHDA, CDR2 SQIVND (reference sequence). For the CDR3, the DNA is TGTGCCAGCGGGACAGGTCACAATGAGCAGTTCTTC. This codes for CASGTGHNEQFF.

This clonotype was observed a handful of times. The chain carries TRBV27 and TRBJ1-2; 8 bases line up with TRBD1. Trimming took 7 bases from V and 7 from J; bases not matched to a gene: 8. The CDR3 spans 13 residues. Germline-derived CDR1 and CDR2 are MNHEY and SMNVEV (reference sequence). This CDR3 is CASMGQGAPGYTF. Written as DNA, the CDR3 is TGTGCCAGCATGGGGCAGGGGGCGCCTGGCTACACCTTC.

The chain carries TRBV20-1 and TRBJ1-6; D is uncertain. Between the trimmed V and J ends, which lost 6 bases and 10 bases, there was a span of 16 bases. The germline gives CDR1 DFQATT, CDR2 SNEGSKA (reference sequence). This CDR3 has 13 residues. The CDR3 loop reads CSALDWDESPLHF. In nucleotides, the CDR3 is TGCAGTGCCTTGGACTGGGATGAATCACCCCTCCACTTT.

This clonotype was counted a single time. J is TRBJ1-3 and V is TRBV7-9, with D maybe TRBD1 (5 bases). V was cut by 4 bases and J by 1 base, with 17 bases left in between. The length of the CDR3 is 17 residues. Per the germline V gene, CDR1 is SEHNR and CDR2 is FQNEAQ (reference sequence). This CDR3 is CASSSSGRVGSGNTIYF. For the CDR3, the DNA is TGTGCCAGCAGCTCCTCGGGCAGGGTGGGATCTGGAAACACCATATATTTT.

V usage is TRBV2 and J usage is TRBJ2-4, with 8 bases identical to TRBD2. The CDR3 consists of 17 residues. The junction had 6 bases not matched to a gene; V was cut back by 2 bases and J by 0 bases. From germline, CDR1 is SNHLY and CDR2 FYNNEI. CDR3 in amino acids: CASSERLAGIAKNIQYF. The CDR3, as DNA: TGTGCCAGCAGTGAAAGATTAGCGGGGATAGCCAAAAACATTCAGTACTTC.

This chain connects TRBV20-1 to TRBJ2-1; perhaps TRBD2 as D (5 bases). Germline V gene lookup returns CDR1 DFQATT and CDR2 SNEGSKA (reference sequence). The CDR3 is 13 residues long. Trimming stripped 7 bases from V and 0 bases from J, with 10 bases between. CDR3 nucleotides: TGCAGTGTACTCGGGGTCTCCTACAATGAGCAGTTCTTC. Translating it yields CSVLGVSYNEQFF.

V usage is TRBV7-9 and J usage is TRBJ2-1, with D perhaps given as TRBD1 or TRBD2 (5 bases each). V was trimmed by 3 bases and J by 15 bases, leaving 15 bases between them. Germline V gene sequence: CDR1 SEHNR, CDR2 FQNEAQ (reference sequence). This CDR3 region has 12 residues. CDR3 DNA sequence: TGTGCCAGCAGCTTCCAGGGACCGAGGGGGTTCTTC. It translates to CASSFQGPRGFF.